Below, 14 T cell receptor beta chains from the same sample are listed, as sequenced in a study of blood T cell repertoires in COVID-19. Sequencing used immunoSEQ multiplex PCR; TCRdb keeps in-frame clones, though not all of them. The data contain some 200,000 clones, about 83% of them seen just once; the ten biggest clones take up roughly 1.3%. Sequenced: peripheral blood. These receptors all come from a young woman with COVID-19, enrolled during active disease.

The chain employs TRBV5-5 and TRBJ2-1; 8 bases fit TRBD2. V dropped 4 bases and J dropped 6; count of bases not matched to a gene: 15. The germline CDR1 and CDR2 sequences are SGHKS and YYEKEE (reference sequence). The CDR3 length is 17 residues. CDR3 nucleotides: TGTGCCAGCAGCCCCACCTTCGGGGGGGGCCGTAGCAATGAGCAGTTCTTC. Translated: CASSPTFGGGRSNEQFF.

The chain links TRBV10-3 to TRBJ2-1, with 7 bases lining up with TRBD1. CDR1 is ENHRY, CDR2 SYGVKD, per germline. The junction had 7 bases not matched to a gene; V was cut back by 6 bases and J by 8 bases. This CDR3 region has 13 residues. The CDR3 loop is CAISGQEVDEQFF. The CDR3 coding sequence is TGTGCCATCAGCGGACAGGAGGTTGATGAGCAGTTCTTC.

V gene TRBV13 combines with J gene TRBJ1-1; D gene uncertain. The CDR3 sequence is 11 residues long. Germline CDR1 is PRHDT and CDR2 is FYEKMQ (reference sequence). Trimming stripped 8 bases from V and 2 bases from J, with 6 bases between. CDR3 bases: TGTGCCAGCGGCAAAAACACTGAAGCTTTCTTT. Translation: CASGKNTEAFF.

The J gene is TRBJ2-3, the V gene TRBV4-2, with 7 bases matching TRBD2. CDR3 length equals 17 residues. V was clipped by 1 base and J by 6 bases; unmatched bases: 13. The germline V gene has CDR1 LGHNA and CDR2 YNFKEQ. As DNA, the CDR3 is TGTGCCAGCAGCCAAGTTAAAGGCGGGGGTGAGCGGGATACGCAGTATTTT. As protein: CASSQVKGGGERDTQYF.

This clone was observed a handful of times. The chain carries TRBV7-9 and TRBJ1-6, with D unclear. The germline V and J ends were trimmed by 5 bases and 7 bases, with 12 bases remaining between them. Germline V gives CDR1 SEHNR, CDR2 FQNEAQ (reference sequence). CDR3 size: 14 residues. The CDR3 is CASSDFTKNSPLHF. As DNA, the CDR3 is TGTGCCAGCAGCGACTTCACCAAAAATTCACCCCTCCACTTT.

This clone was observed a few times. The chain uses TRBV28 and TRBJ1-5, with 8 nucleotides matching TRBD1. This CDR3 comprises 16 residues. The germline CDR1 and CDR2 sequences are MDHEN and SYDVKM. V shed 2 bases, J shed 3 bases, and the junction held 6 bases outside the gene matches. DNA of the CDR3: TGTGCCAGCAGTTTAGGCAGGGGGCAGGACAATCAGCCCCAGCATTTT. Translating it yields CASSLGRGQDNQPQHF.

In DNA form, the CDR3 reads TGTGCCAGCAGCTTAAGTCCAGCGGGGGGGTTGGAGACCCAGTACTTC. Translating gives CASSLSPAGGLETQYF. The chain is built from TRBV13 and TRBJ2-5; 10 nucleotides align to TRBD2. V lost 2 bases and J lost 5; bases outside the gene matches: 8. Germline lookup yields CDR1 PRHDT and CDR2 FYEKMQ (reference sequence). The CDR3 spans 16 residues.

The rearrangement links TRBV12-3 or TRBV12-4 to TRBJ1-4; D perhaps matches TRBD1 (6 bases). The CDR3 contains 13 residues. Deletions cut 2 bases from V and 8 bases from J, with 9 bases between. The chain's CDR3 is CASSLQGWEKLFF. The DNA of the CDR3 is TGTGCCAGCAGTTTACAGGGGTGGGAAAAACTGTTTTTT.

The chain uses TRBV5-1 and TRBJ2-7; 8 bases line up with TRBD2. The V gene's germline CDR1 is SGHRS and CDR2 YFSETQ. The ends lost 3 bases at V and 2 bases at J; junction bases unmatched: 4. The CDR3 is 14 amino acids. The CDR3, as DNA: TGCGCCAGCAGCTCGGGACTAGTCCCCTACGAGCAGTACTTC. Translating gives CASSSGLVPYEQYF.

The chain carries TRBV5-4 and TRBJ1-2, with no clear D. The germline V and J ends were trimmed by 9 bases and 0 bases, with 12 bases remaining between them. This CDR3 is built from 13 residues. Germline V gene data show CDR1 as SGHNT and CDR2 as YYREEE (reference sequence). The CDR3 DNA reads as TGTGCCACCCGCCCCACAGCTAACTATGGCTACACCTTC. It is translated as CATRPTANYGYTF.

The CDR3 is CASSLRRGSDYGYTF. In nucleotides, the CDR3 is TGTGCCAGCAGCTTGCGGCGGGGATCGGACTATGGCTACACCTTC. The J gene is TRBJ1-2, the V gene TRBV5-4; no definite D call. From germline, CDR1 is SGHNT and CDR2 YYREEE (reference sequence). The CDR3 covers 15 residues. Trimming shortened V by 1 base and J by 3 bases, and 13 bases separated the two germline ends.

V and J are TRBV7-2 and TRBJ1-2, with D perhaps TRBD1 (6 bases). CDR1 is SGHTA, CDR2 FQGNSA, per germline. Trimming took 6 bases from V and 3 from J, leaving 14 bases between them. The length of the CDR3 is 14 residues. The CDR3 DNA reads as TGTGCCAGCAGTTCACAACAGGGATACTATGGCTACACCTTC. Its translation: CASSSQQGYYGYTF.

The chain employs TRBV4-2 and TRBJ2-7, with 8 bases identical to TRBD1. With V trimmed by 0 bases and J by 0 bases, 4 bases remained unmatched. CDR1 LGHNA and CDR2 YNFKEQ come from the germline V gene. The CDR3 is 16 residues long. The CDR3 nucleotides read TGTGCCAGCAGCCAAGATACCGGGACAGGCTCCTACGAGCAGTACTTC. It encodes CASSQDTGTGSYEQYF.

The V and J genes are TRBV7-2 and TRBJ1-5; 8 bases fit TRBD1. Trimming removed 5 bases from V and 7 bases from J; junction bases left unmatched: 7. CDR1 SGHTA and CDR2 FQGNSA come from the germline V gene. The CDR3 has 14 amino acids. The CDR3 DNA follows: TGTGCCAGCAGCCCTGACAGGGGTGGGCAGCCCCAGCATTTT. Its protein product is CASSPDRGGQPQHF.